This paragraph reports one T cell receptor (beta chain). The source of the sample is a study of blood T cell repertoires in COVID-19. Overall study: T cells, B-cell-depleted T cells, or PBMCs provided the cDNA or gDNA that served as material.

In germline, CDR1 is WNHNN, CDR2 SYGVQD (reference sequence). The length of the CDR3 is 13 residues. V dropped 6 bases and J dropped 5; count of bases not matched to a gene: 4. How the authors handled the data: Using reference gene primer amplification, nucleated cell counts were estimated. This table comes from immunoSEQ multiplex PCR, and its TCRdb copy is limited to in-frame clones, with some not included. V, J and clone size reflect that table, while D and trimming were determined from the DNA. The sample lists 200,000 to 300,000 clones, approximately 89% occurring once. The study drew participants aged roughly 18 to 89 years from roughly 25 US areas.

This chain links TRBV10-1 with TRBJ2-5; 9 bases are a match to TRBD2. Sequencing was performed on PBMCs or T cells enriched from blood (not recorded which). The TCR was taken from a woman aged 40 to 50 with acute COVID-19. The CDR3 region is CASSSSGIETQYF. CDR3 DNA sequence: TGCGCCAGCAGCTCTAGCGGGATTGAGACCCAGTACTTC.